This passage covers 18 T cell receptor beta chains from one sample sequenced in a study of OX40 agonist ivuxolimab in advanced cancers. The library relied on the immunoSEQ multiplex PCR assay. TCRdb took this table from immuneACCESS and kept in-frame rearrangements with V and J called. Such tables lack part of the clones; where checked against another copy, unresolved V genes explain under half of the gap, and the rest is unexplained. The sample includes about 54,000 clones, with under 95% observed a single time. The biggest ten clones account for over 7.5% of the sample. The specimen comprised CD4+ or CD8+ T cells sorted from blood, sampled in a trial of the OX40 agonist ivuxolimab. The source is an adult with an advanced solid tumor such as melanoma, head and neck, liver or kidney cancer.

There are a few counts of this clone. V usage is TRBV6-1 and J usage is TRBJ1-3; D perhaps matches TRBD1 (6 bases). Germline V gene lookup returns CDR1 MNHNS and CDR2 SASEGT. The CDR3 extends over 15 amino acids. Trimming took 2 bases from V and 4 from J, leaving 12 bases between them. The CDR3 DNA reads TGTGCCAGCAGTGAAATGTTGCAGGGGGGAAACACCATATATTTT. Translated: CASSEMLQGGNTIYF.

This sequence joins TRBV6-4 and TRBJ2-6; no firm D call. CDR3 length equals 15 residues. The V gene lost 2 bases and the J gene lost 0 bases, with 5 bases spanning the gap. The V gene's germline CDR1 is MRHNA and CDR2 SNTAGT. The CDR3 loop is CASSDPRSGANVLTF. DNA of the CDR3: TGTGCCAGCAGTGACCCCCGCTCTGGGGCCAACGTCCTGACTTTC.

The CDR3 protein is CASSQLTGSYNEQFF. DNA for the CDR3: TGCGCCAGCAGCCAGTTGACAGGCTCCTACAATGAGCAGTTCTTC. The chain is built from TRBV4-1 and TRBJ2-1; the D gene is possibly TRBD1 (6 bases). Looked up from germline, CDR1 is MGHRA and CDR2 is YSYEKL. V was cut by 3 bases and J by 0 bases, with 9 bases left in between. The CDR3 totals 15 residues.

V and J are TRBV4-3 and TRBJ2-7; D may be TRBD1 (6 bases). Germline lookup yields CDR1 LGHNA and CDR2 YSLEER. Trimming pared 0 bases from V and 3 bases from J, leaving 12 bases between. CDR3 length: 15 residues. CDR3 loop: CASSQDWGLSYEQYF. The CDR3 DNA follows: TGCGCCAGCAGCCAAGATTGGGGGCTAAGCTACGAGCAGTACTTC.

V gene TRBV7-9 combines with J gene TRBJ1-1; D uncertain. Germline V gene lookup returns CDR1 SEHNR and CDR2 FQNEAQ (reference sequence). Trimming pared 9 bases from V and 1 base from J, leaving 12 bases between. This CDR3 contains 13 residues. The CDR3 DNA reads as TGTGCCAGTAGTTACGGCGAGAACACTGAAGCTTTCTTT. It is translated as CASSYGENTEAFF.

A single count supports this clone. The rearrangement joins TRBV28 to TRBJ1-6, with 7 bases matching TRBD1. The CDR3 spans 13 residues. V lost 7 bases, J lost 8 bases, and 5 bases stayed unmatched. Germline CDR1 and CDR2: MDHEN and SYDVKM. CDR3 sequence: CASKGQNYSPLHF. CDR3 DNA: TGTGCCAGCAAGGGACAGAATTATTCACCCCTCCACTTT.

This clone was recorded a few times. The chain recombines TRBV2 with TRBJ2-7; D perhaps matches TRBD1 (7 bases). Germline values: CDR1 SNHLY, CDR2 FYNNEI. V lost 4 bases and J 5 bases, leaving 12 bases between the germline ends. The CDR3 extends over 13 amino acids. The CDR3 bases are TGTGCCAGCAGTGGGACAGGAGGGAACGAGCAGTACTTC. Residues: CASSGTGGNEQYF.

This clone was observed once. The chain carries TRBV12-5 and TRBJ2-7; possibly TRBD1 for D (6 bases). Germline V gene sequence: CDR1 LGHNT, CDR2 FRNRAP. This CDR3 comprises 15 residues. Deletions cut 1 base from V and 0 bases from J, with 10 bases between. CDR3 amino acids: CASGLGQGTSYEQYF. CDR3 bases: TGTGCTAGTGGTTTGGGGCAGGGGACCTCCTACGAGCAGTACTTC.

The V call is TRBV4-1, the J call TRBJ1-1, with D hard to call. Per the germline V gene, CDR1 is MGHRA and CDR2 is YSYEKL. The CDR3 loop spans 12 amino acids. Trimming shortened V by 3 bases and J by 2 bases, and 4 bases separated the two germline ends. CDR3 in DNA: TGCGCCAGCAGCCACCATAACACTGAAGCTTTCTTT. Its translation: CASSHHNTEAFF.

The CDR3 sequence: CASSSGLNTEAFF. CDR3 coding DNA: TGTGCCAGCAGCTCGGGACTCAACACTGAAGCTTTCTTT. V usage is TRBV5-6 and J usage is TRBJ1-1; perhaps TRBD1 as D (5 bases). The CDR3 covers 13 residues. With 3 bases removed from V and 2 bases from J, the gap between germline ends came to 8 bases. The germline gives CDR1 SGHDT, CDR2 YYEEEE.

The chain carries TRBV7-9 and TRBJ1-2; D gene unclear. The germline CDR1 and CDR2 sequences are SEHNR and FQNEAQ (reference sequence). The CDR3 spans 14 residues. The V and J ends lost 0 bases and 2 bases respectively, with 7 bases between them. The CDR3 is CASSLAGRNYGYTF. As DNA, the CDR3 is TGTGCCAGCAGCTTAGCGGGGAGAAACTATGGCTACACCTTC.

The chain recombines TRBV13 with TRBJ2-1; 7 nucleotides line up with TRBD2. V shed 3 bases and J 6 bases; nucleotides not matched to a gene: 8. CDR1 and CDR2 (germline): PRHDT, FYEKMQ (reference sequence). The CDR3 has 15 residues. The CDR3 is CASSFGTTSGNEQFF. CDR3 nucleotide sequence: TGTGCCAGCAGCTTTGGGACTACTTCTGGCAATGAGCAGTTCTTC. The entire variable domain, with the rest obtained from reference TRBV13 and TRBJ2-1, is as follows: AAGVIQSPRHLIKEKRETATLKCYPIPRHDTVYWYQQGPGQDPQFLISFYEKMQSDKGSIPDRFSAQQFSDYHSELNMSSLELGDSALYFCASSFGTTSGNEQFFGPGTRLTVL.

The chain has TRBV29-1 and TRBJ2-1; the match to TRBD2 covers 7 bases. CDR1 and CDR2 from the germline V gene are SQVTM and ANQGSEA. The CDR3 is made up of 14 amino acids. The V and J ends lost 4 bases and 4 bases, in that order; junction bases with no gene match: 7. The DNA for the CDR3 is TGCAGCGTTGTTGGGACTACAGATTACAATGAGCAGTTCTTC. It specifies CSVVGTTDYNEQFF.

The CDR3 sequence is CASSLVEGSYEQYF. Written as DNA, the CDR3 is TGTGCCAGCAGTTTGGTTGAGGGGAGCTACGAGCAGTACTTC. The rearrangement uses TRBV27 and TRBJ2-7; D is perhaps TRBD1 or TRBD2 (5 bases each). The germline V gene has CDR1 MNHEY and CDR2 SMNVEV (reference sequence). Deletions cut 3 bases from V and 3 bases from J, with 12 bases between. The CDR3 loop spans 14 amino acids.

The CDR3 is CASSLSGQGVGTQYF. The CDR3 DNA reads as TGTGCCAGTAGTCTCTCCGGACAGGGAGTAGGTACGCAGTATTTT. The chain combines TRBV19 with TRBJ2-3; 8 bases fit TRBD1. CDR1 is LNHDA, CDR2 SQIVND, per germline (reference sequence). J gave up 8 bases and V 5 bases, and 12 bases lay outside the gene matches. The CDR3 is 15 residues long.

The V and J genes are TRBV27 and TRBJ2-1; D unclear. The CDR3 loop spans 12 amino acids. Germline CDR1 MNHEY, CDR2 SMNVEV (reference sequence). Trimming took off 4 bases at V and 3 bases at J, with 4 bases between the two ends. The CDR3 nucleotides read TGTGCCAGCAGTTCGCTCTACAATGAGCAGTTCTTC. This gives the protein CASSSLYNEQFF.

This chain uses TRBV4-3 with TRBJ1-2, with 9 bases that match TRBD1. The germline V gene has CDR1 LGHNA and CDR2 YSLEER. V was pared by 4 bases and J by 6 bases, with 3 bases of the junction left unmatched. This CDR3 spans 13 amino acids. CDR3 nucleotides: TGCGCCAGCAGCCCCCGGGACAGGGATGGCTACACCTTC. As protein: CASSPRDRDGYTF.

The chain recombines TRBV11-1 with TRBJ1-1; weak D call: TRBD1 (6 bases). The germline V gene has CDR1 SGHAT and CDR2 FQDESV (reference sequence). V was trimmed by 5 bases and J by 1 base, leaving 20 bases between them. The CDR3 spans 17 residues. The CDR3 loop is CASSPKRLQGWNTEAFF. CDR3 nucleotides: TGTGCCAGCAGCCCCAAACGCTTACAGGGATGGAACACTGAAGCTTTCTTT.